Below are 29 T cell receptor beta chains sequenced from a single sample in a study of control samples from healthy donors and cancer patients. Repertoires were generated with immunoSEQ multiplex PCR, while TCRdb's copy carries only in-frame clones and drops some. The repertoire holds under 450,000 clones, with roughly 90% as singletons. Source material: PBMCs. These receptors all come from a man aged 40-49 years with head and neck cancer.

This clone is a singleton in its sample. The chain has TRBV11-2 and TRBJ1-5; D is undetermined. Trimming removed 5 bases at V and 4 bases at J, with 12 bases between. CDR3 length equals 14 residues. CDR1 and CDR2 from the germline V gene are SGHAT and FQNNGV. The CDR3 nucleotides are TGTGCCAGCAGCCCCTCGGCGGGAAATCAGCCCCAGCATTTT. Its protein is CASSPSAGNQPQHF.

The genes are TRBV30 and TRBJ2-2; D unclear. The CDR3 loop spans 13 amino acids. Per germline, CDR1 GTSNPN and CDR2 SVGIG (reference sequence). Trimming stripped 0 bases from V and 8 bases from J, with 10 bases between. The CDR3 nucleotides read TGTGCCTGGAGTGTAGGCCAGGTTGGGGAGCTGTTTTTT. Translated: CAWSVGQVGELFF.

The chain combines TRBV5-4 with TRBJ1-2; 12 bases line up with TRBD1. Germline assignment: CDR1 SGHNT and CDR2 YYREEE (reference sequence). This CDR3 region has 16 residues. Trimming at V came to 4 bases and at J to 5 bases, leaving 9 bases not matched to a gene. CDR3 sequence (DNA): TGTGCCAGCAGCGAGATTACGGGACAGGGGGCGTATGGCTACACCTTC. It is translated as CASSEITGQGAYGYTF.

The chain uses TRBV28 and TRBJ1-3; maybe TRBD1 (5 bases). From germline, CDR1 is MDHEN and CDR2 SYDVKM. V lost 5 bases and J 3 bases, leaving 14 bases between the germline ends. The CDR3 extends over 15 amino acids. The DNA for the CDR3 is TGTGCCAGCAGTCGAGGGGCGAACTTTGGAAACACCATATATTTT. Encoded protein: CASSRGANFGNTIYF.

In DNA, the CDR3 is TGTGCCTGGAGTGGGGGGACAGGGGAACAGCCCCAGCATTTT. It is translated as CAWSGGTGEQPQHF. This chain joins TRBV30 and TRBJ1-5; 10 positions agree with TRBD1. Per the germline V gene, CDR1 is GTSNPN and CDR2 is SVGIG (reference sequence). The CDR3 totals 14 residues. V lost 1 base to trimming and J lost 7 bases; unmatched junction nucleotides: 4.

The chain has TRBV6-6 and TRBJ1-5; 7 bases line up with TRBD1. The CDR3 is 17 residues long. CDR1 and CDR2 from the germline V gene are MNHNY and SVGAGI (reference sequence). The V segment lost 5 bases and the J segment 4 bases; nucleotides outside the gene matches: 14. Here the CDR3 DNA reads TGTGCCAGCAGTCCCAGAATTACAGGGGTCGAAAATCAGCCCCAGCATTTT. Its translation is CASSPRITGVENQPQHF.

The J gene is TRBJ1-1, the V gene TRBV6-1; tentative D call: TRBD1 (6 bases). The CDR3 sequence is 15 residues long. Germline CDR1 reads MNHNS; CDR2 reads SASEGT. The V end lost 2 bases, the J end lost 7 bases, and 17 bases lay between the germline ends. The CDR3 coding sequence is TGTGCCAGCAGTGAACTGACAGGATCTCACCTTGAAGCTTTCTTT. Protein product: CASSELTGSHLEAFF.

CDR3 sequence (DNA): TGTGCCAGCAGTCTCGGGACAGGGACCTACGAGCAGTACTTC. This gives the protein CASSLGTGTYEQYF. The chain is built from TRBV6-5 and TRBJ2-7; 9 bases fit TRBD1. Germline V gene sequence: CDR1 MNHEY, CDR2 SVGAGI. The V and J ends lost 5 bases and 2 bases, in that order; junction bases with no gene match: 4. The CDR3 is made up of 14 amino acids.

V is TRBV9 and J is TRBJ2-5; D possibly corresponds to TRBD2 (6 bases). The CDR3 loop spans 13 amino acids. The germline V and J ends were trimmed by 7 bases and 1 base, with 11 bases remaining between them. CDR1 and CDR2 (germline): SGDLS, YYNGEE. The CDR3 coding sequence is TGTGCCAGCCGCAGTAGCGGCCAAGAGACCCAGTACTTC. This sequence encodes CASRSSGQETQYF.

The count of this clone is one. The genes are TRBV24-1 and TRBJ1-2, with TRBD1 identical over 7 bases. Germline loops: CDR1 KGHDR, CDR2 SFDVKD. The ends lost 4 bases at V and 4 bases at J; junction bases unmatched: 8. The CDR3 is 15 residues long. The DNA for the CDR3 is TGTGCCACCAGTGAACGGACAGGAGGCGTCTATGGCTACACCTTC. Amino acids: CATSERTGGVYGYTF.

V is TRBV28 and J is TRBJ1-2; D gene unclear. The CDR3 loop spans 14 amino acids. With 5 bases removed from V and 6 bases from J, the gap between germline ends came to 16 bases. Germline V lookup: CDR1 MDHEN, CDR2 SYDVKM. The CDR3 sequence is CASSGDWDRDGYTF. CDR3 coding DNA: TGTGCCAGCAGTGGTGACTGGGATCGGGATGGCTACACCTTC.

The chain links TRBV7-3 to TRBJ1-1; D is possibly TRBD1 (6 bases). The CDR3 has 14 amino acids. Per the germline V gene, CDR1 is SGHTA and CDR2 is FQGTGA. The V end lost 5 bases, the J end lost 8 bases, and 18 bases lay between the germline ends. The CDR3 protein is CASSPSRGSLEAFF. DNA for the CDR3: TGTGCCAGCAGCCCTTCGAGGGGGTCGTTGGAAGCTTTCTTT.

The J gene is TRBJ2-3, the V gene TRBV19; D is perhaps TRBD1 or TRBD2 (6 bases each). V lost 4 bases, J lost 6 bases, and 17 bases lay in between. The CDR3 is 15 amino acids. The germline gives CDR1 LNHDA, CDR2 SQIVND (reference sequence). CDR3 protein: CASSNPGAPRDTQYF. The CDR3 DNA is TGTGCCAGTAGTAATCCGGGGGCCCCCCGGGATACGCAGTATTTT.

The rearrangement joins TRBV28 to TRBJ2-1; 8 positions match TRBD1. The germline V gene has CDR1 MDHEN and CDR2 SYDVKM. V lost 3 bases and J lost 5; bases outside the gene matches: 3. The CDR3 is 14 residues long. CDR3 sequence reads: CASSFQGANNEQFF. Written as DNA, the CDR3 is TGTGCCAGCAGTTTCCAGGGGGCAAACAATGAGCAGTTCTTC. The full variable domain, its missing parts supplied by reference TRBV28 and TRBJ2-1, is DVKVTQSSRYLVKRTGEKVFLECVQDMDHENMFWYRQDPGLGLRLIYFSYDVKMKEKGDIPEGYSVSREKKERFSLILESASTNQTSMYLCASSFQGANNEQFFGPGTRLTVL.

The chain joins TRBV19 to TRBJ2-1; D is ambiguous. The CDR3 sequence is 14 residues long. The germline V and J ends were trimmed by 1 base and 5 bases, with 9 bases remaining between them. Germline V gives CDR1 LNHDA, CDR2 SQIVND (reference sequence). The CDR3 nucleotides read TGTGCCAGTAGTATAGTGGGCAAGCACAATGAGCAGTTCTTC. Its protein product is CASSIVGKHNEQFF.

The chain combines TRBV7-2 with TRBJ2-7; D tentatively fits TRBD1 or TRBD2 (5 bases each). The CDR3 spans 12 residues. Trimming stripped 11 bases from V and 5 bases from J, with 16 bases between. The V gene's germline CDR1 is SGHTA and CDR2 FQGNSA. This CDR3 reads CAAWGMSDEQYF. The CDR3 DNA is TGTGCCGCGTGGGGGATGAGCGACGAGCAGTACTTC.

This chain joins TRBV30 and TRBJ1-2; TRBD1 is a possible D gene (5 bases). Germline V gene lookup returns CDR1 GTSNPN and CDR2 SVGIG (reference sequence). This CDR3 region has 12 residues. V was cut by 3 bases and J by 6 bases, with 11 bases left in between. CDR3 amino acids: CAWSPDRNGYTF. Here the CDR3 DNA reads TGTGCCTGGAGCCCCGACAGAAATGGCTACACCTTC.

CDR3 DNA: TGTGCCAGCGGGTCAGGGATTGCTTACGAGCAGTACTTC. Its protein product is CASGSGIAYEQYF. The V call is TRBV7-2, the J call TRBJ2-7, with D perhaps TRBD1 (5 bases). Germline-derived CDR1 and CDR2 are SGHTA and FQGNSA. This CDR3 is built from 13 residues. V was clipped by 8 bases and J by 4 bases, with 15 bases between them.

The J gene is TRBJ1-2, the V gene TRBV29-1; D gene ambiguous. Trimming removed 0 bases from V and 4 bases from J, with 12 bases in between. The length of the CDR3 is 14 residues. CDR1 is SQVTM, CDR2 ANQGSEA, per germline. The CDR3 here is CSVEDPRTIYGYTF. In DNA, the CDR3 is TGCAGCGTTGAAGATCCCCGGACCATCTATGGCTACACCTTC.

The gene calls are TRBV11-2 and TRBJ1-1; no clear D. V lost 7 bases, J lost 3 bases, and 18 bases lay in between. This CDR3 contains 15 residues. Germline CDR1 and CDR2: SGHAT and FQNNGV. DNA for the CDR3: TGTGCCAGCAACCCACGGCCCTCTCTGGACACTGAAGCTTTCTTT. It encodes CASNPRPSLDTEAFF.

The rearrangement joins TRBV28 to TRBJ2-7; 10 positions agree with TRBD1. There are 13 residues in the CDR3. V lost 6 bases and J lost 4; bases outside the gene matches: 3. The V gene's germline CDR1 is MDHEN and CDR2 SYDVKM. For the CDR3, the DNA is TGTGCCAGCAGGACAGGGGGCGGGTACGAGCAGTACTTC. Translation gives CASRTGGGYEQYF. Supplemented by reference TRBV28 and TRBJ2-7, the full variable domain reads DVKVTQSSRYLVKRTGEKVFLECVQDMDHENMFWYRQDPGLGLRLIYFSYDVKMKEKGDIPEGYSVSREKKERFSLILESASTNQTSMYLCASRTGGGYEQYFGPGTRLTVT.

The chain has TRBV19 and TRBJ2-5, with 7 nucleotides matching TRBD1. V lost 5 bases to trimming and J lost 5 bases; unmatched junction nucleotides: 5. The V gene's germline CDR1 is LNHDA and CDR2 SQIVND (reference sequence). CDR3 size: 13 residues. The CDR3 region is CASSRTGGETQYF. CDR3 sequence (DNA): TGTGCCAGTAGTCGGACAGGTGGGGAGACCCAGTACTTC.

This chain joins TRBV12-5 and TRBJ2-5; the D call may be TRBD1 or TRBD2 (5 bases each). With 6 bases removed from V and 5 bases from J, the gap between germline ends came to 19 bases. Germline values: CDR1 LGHNT, CDR2 FRNRAP. The CDR3 is made up of 15 amino acids. The CDR3 spells CASGFGQGVWETQYF. Written as DNA, the CDR3 is TGTGCTAGTGGCTTTGGCCAGGGAGTCTGGGAGACCCAGTACTTC.

The J gene is TRBJ1-2, the V gene TRBV9; 9 bases line up with TRBD1. CDR3 length equals 17 residues. The ends lost 0 bases at V and 4 bases at J; junction bases unmatched: 10. CDR1 is SGDLS and CDR2 is YYNGEE in the germline V gene. CDR3 DNA sequence: TGTGCCAGCAGCGTAGATTTAGGACAGGGGAGTGCCTATGGCTACACCTTC. Amino acids: CASSVDLGQGSAYGYTF.

The chain recombines TRBV5-1 with TRBJ2-1, with TRBD2 identical over 7 bases. The CDR3 consists of 18 residues. The V gene end was trimmed by 2 bases and the J gene end by 4 bases; junction bases not matched to a gene: 15. Germline-derived CDR1 and CDR2 are SGHRS and YFSETQ. As DNA, the CDR3 is TGCGCCAGCAGCTTAGGCGGCGGGAGTGGGGCCTCATACAATGAGCAGTTCTTC. Amino acid sequence: CASSLGGGSGASYNEQFF.

CDR3 in DNA: TGTGCCAGCAGCCCTCTTCCGGGACAGGGTAGCTACGAGCAGTACTTC. It yields the protein CASSPLPGQGSYEQYF. The V call is TRBV7-9, the J call TRBJ2-7, with 9 bases identical to TRBD1. The V and J ends lost 5 bases and 3 bases, in that order; junction bases with no gene match: 11. The CDR3 covers 16 residues. CDR1 and CDR2 (germline): SEHNR, FQNEAQ (reference sequence).

The J gene is TRBJ1-1, the V gene TRBV29-1; D gene uncertain. Germline loops: CDR1 SQVTM, CDR2 ANQGSEA. Trimming left V 7 bases short and J 2 bases short, with 8 bases between. CDR3 length: 11 residues. This chain's CDR3 is CSARGNTEAFF. The CDR3 coding sequence is TGCAGCGCCCGGGGTAACACTGAAGCTTTCTTT.

The chain joins TRBV11-2 to TRBJ2-7; D is ambiguous. The length of the CDR3 is 15 residues. Trimming took 5 bases from V and 0 from J, leaving 14 bases between them. The germline V gene encodes CDR1 SGHAT and CDR2 FQNNGV. The CDR3, as DNA: TGTGCCAGCAGCCTAGGGCAGACGAGCTCCTACGAGCAGTACTTC. Protein sequence: CASSLGQTSSYEQYF.

This chain connects TRBV30 to TRBJ1-1; D remains ambiguous. V gave up 3 bases and J gave up 5 bases, with 16 bases separating them. The CDR3 extends over 14 amino acids. Germline V gene data show CDR1 as GTSNPN and CDR2 as SVGIG (reference sequence). CDR3 sequence reads: CAWRPLGARTEAFF. CDR3 in DNA: TGTGCCTGGAGGCCCCTGGGAGCTAGGACTGAAGCTTTCTTT.